Following are 4 T cell receptor beta chains from one sample sequenced in a study of early T cells in non-severe SARS-CoV-2 infection. TCRdb re-called the 5' RACE reads through MiXCR, storing one row per CDR3 protein. The data hold tens of thousands of distinct CDR3 sequences, with 10% to 15% observed a single time. Sequencing used whole blood. The receptors were gathered from an adult who was a healthcare worker with PCR-confirmed SARS-CoV-2 infection or an uninfected control (not recorded which).

This clonotype was seen ten or more times. This chain links TRBV7-2 with TRBJ1-6; tentatively, D is TRBD1 (5 bases). Per germline, CDR1 SGHTA and CDR2 FQGNSA. CDR3 length equals 18 residues. The V and J ends lost 3 bases and 5 bases respectively, with 20 bases between them. The CDR3 nucleotides read TGTGCCAGCAGCTTCCGGACCCCGGGGCCATTTAATAATTCACCCCTCCACTTT. Translated: CASSFRTPGPFNNSPLHF. Using reference TRBV7-2 and TRBJ1-6 for the parts outside the CDR3, the full variable domain is GAGVSQSPSNKVTEKGKDVELRCDPISGHTALYWYRQSLGQGLEFLIYFQGNSAPDKSGLPSDRFSAERTGGSVSTLTIQRTQQEDSAVYLCASSFRTPGPFNNSPLHFGNGTRLTVT.

The chain couples TRBV5-1 to TRBJ1-2; D uncertain. The CDR3 is made up of 13 amino acids. Trimming shortened V by 0 bases and J by 5 bases, and 8 bases separated the two germline ends. In germline, CDR1 is SGHRS, CDR2 YFSETQ. In DNA form, the CDR3 reads TGCGCCAGCAGCTTGGAAGGCGGGTATGGCTACACCTTC. It codes for CASSLEGGYGYTF.

Ten or more counts support this clonotype. The V gene is TRBV14, the J gene TRBJ2-5; D is uncertain. The CDR3 runs to 13 residues. Trimming stripped 2 bases from V and 1 base from J, with 5 bases between. Germline V CDR1 and CDR2: SGHDN, FVKESK. The CDR3 DNA reads as TGTGCCAGCAGCCAAAACATCCAAGAGACCCAGTACTTC. This translates into CASSQNIQETQYF.

In its sample, this clonotype was seen many times. The chain couples TRBV3-1 to TRBJ2-5, with 7 bases identical to TRBD1. There are 14 residues in the CDR3. J was trimmed by 4 bases and V by 4 bases; bases with no gene match: 6. Germline loops: CDR1 LGHDT, CDR2 YNNKEL (reference sequence). The CDR3 loop reads CASSPQGWRETQYF. The CDR3 DNA reads TGTGCCAGCAGCCCACAGGGGTGGAGAGAGACCCAGTACTTC.